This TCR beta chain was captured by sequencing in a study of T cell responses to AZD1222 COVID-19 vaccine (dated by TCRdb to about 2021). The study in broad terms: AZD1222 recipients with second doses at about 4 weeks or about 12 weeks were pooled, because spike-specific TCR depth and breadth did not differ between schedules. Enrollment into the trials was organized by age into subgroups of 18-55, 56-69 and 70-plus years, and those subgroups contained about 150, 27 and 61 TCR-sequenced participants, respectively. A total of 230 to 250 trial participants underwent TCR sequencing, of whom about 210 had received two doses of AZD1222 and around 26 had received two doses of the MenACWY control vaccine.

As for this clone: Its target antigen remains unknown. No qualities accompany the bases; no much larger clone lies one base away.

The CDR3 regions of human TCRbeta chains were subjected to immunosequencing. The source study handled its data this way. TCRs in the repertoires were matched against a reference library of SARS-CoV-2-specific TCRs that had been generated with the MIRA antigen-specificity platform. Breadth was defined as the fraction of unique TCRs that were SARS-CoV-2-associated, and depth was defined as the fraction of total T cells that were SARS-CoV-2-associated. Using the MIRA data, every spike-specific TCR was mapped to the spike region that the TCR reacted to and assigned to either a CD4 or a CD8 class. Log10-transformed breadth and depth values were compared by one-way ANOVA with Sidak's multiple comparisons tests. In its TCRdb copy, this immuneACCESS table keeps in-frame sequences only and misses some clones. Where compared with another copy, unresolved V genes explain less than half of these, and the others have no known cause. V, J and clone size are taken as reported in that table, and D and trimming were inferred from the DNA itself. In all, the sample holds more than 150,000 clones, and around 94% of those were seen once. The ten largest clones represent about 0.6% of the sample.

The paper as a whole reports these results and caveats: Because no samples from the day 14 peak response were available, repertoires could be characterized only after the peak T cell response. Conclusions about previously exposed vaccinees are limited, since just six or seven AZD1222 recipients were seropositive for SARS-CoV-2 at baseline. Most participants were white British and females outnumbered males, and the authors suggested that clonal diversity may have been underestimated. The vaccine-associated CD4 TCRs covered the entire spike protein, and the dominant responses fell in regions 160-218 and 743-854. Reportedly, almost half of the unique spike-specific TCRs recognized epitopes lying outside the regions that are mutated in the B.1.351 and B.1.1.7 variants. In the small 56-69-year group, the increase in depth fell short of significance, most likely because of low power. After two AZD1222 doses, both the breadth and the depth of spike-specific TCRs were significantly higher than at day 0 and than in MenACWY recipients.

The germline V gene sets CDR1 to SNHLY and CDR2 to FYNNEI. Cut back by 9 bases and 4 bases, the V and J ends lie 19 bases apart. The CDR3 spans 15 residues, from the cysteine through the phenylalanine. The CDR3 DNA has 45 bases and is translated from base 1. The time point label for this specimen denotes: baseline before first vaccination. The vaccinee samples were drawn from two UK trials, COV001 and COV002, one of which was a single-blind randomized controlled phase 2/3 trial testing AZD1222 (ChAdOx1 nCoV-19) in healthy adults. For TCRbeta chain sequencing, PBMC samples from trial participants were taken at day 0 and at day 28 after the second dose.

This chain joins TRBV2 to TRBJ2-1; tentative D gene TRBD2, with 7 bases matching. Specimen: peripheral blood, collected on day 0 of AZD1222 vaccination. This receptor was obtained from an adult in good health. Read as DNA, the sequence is TGTGCCAGTTACTGGGGGCTAGCGGATTACAATGAGCAGTTCTTC. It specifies CASYWGLADYNEQFF.